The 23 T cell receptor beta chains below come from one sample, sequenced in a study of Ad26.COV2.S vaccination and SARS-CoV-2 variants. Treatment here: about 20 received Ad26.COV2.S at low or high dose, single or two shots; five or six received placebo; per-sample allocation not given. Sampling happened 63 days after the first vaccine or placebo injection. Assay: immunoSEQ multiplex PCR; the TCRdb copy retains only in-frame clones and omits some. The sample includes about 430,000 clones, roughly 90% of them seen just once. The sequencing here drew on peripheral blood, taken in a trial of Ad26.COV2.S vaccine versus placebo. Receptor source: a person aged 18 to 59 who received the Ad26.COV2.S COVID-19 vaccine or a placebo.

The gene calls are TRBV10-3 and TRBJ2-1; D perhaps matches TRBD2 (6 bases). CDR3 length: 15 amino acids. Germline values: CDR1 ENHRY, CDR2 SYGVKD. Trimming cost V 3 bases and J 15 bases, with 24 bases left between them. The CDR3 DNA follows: TGTGCCATCAGTGACCCCAGGTCGGGGGATGCTACGTGGTTCTTC. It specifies CAISDPRSGDATWFF.

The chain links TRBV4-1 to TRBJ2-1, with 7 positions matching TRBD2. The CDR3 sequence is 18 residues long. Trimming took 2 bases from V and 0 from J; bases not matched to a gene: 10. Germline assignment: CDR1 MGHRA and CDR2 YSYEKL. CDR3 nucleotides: TGCGCCAGCAGCCAATTTATTCCGCAGCGGGACTCCTACAATGAGCAGTTCTTC. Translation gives CASSQFIPQRDSYNEQFF.

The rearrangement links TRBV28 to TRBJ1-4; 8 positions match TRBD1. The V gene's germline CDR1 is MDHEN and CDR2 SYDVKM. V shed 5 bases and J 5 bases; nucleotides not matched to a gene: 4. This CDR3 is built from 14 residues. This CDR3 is CASSPGQENEKLFF. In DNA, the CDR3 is TGTGCCAGCAGTCCGGGACAGGAGAATGAAAAACTGTTTTTT.

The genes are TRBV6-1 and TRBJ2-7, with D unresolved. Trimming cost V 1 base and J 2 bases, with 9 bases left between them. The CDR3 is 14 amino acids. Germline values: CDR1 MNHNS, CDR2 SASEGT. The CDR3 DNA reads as TGTGCCAGCAGTGAAGTGCCGGGTACCTACGAGCAGTACTTC. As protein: CASSEVPGTYEQYF.

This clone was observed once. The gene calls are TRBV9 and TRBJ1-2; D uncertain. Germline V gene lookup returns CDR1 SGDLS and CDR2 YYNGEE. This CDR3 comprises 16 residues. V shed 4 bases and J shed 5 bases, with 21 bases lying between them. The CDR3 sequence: CASSPEGVWAGYGYTF. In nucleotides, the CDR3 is TGTGCCAGCAGCCCAGAGGGCGTTTGGGCAGGTTATGGCTACACCTTC.

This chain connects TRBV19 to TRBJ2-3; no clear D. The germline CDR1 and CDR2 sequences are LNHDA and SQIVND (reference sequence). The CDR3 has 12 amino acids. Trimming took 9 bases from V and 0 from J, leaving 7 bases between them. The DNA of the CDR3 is TGTGCCAGCGCCGGGAGCACAGATACGCAGTATTTT. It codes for CASAGSTDTQYF.

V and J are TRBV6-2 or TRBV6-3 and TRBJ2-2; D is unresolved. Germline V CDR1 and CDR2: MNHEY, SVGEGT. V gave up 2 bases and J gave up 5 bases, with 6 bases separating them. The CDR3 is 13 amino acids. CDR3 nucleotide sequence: TGTGCCAGCAGTTACCTAGTGACCGGGGAGCTGTTTTTT. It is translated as CASSYLVTGELFF.

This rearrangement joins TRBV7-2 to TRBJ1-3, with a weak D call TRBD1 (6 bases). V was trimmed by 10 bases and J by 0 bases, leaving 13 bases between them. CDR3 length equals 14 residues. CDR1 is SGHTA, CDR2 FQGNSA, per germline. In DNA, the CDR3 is TGTGCCACGAGATCACAGGGCTCTGGAAACACCATATATTTT. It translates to CATRSQGSGNTIYF.

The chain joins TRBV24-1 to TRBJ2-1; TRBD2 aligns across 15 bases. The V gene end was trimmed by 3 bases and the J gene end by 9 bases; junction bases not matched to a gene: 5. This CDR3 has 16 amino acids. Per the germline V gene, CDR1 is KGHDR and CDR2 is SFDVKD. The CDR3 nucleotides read TGTGCCACCAGTGATAAAAGGACTAGCGGGAGGGTTGAGCAGTTCTTC. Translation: CATSDKRTSGRVEQFF.

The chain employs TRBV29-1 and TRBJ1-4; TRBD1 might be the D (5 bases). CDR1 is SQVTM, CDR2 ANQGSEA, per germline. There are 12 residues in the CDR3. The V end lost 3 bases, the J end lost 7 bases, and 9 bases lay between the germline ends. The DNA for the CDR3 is TGCAGCGTTGATGGGGGTGGTGAAAAACTGTTTTTT. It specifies CSVDGGGEKLFF.

CDR3 nucleotides: TGTGCCAGCAGTCGCGCGGGACAGGGGGCAGATACGCAGTATTTT. Amino acid sequence: CASSRAGQGADTQYF. V is TRBV6-5 and J is TRBJ2-3, with TRBD1 identical over 11 bases. Germline V lookup: CDR1 MNHEY, CDR2 SVGAGI. Losses at the gene ends were 5 bases for V and 4 bases for J; bases not matched to a gene: 5. The CDR3 has 15 amino acids.

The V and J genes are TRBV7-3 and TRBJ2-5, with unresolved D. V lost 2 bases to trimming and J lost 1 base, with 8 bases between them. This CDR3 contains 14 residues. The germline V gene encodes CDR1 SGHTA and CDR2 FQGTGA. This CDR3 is CASSLLGSQETQYF. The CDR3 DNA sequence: TGTGCCAGCAGCTTATTGGGATCCCAAGAGACCCAGTACTTC.

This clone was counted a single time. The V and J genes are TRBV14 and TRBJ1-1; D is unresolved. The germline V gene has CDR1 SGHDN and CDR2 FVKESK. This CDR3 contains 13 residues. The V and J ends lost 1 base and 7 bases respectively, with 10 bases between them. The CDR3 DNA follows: TGTGCCAGCAGCCAAGTGCCGGGTAGTGAAGCTTTCTTT. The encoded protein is CASSQVPGSEAFF.

The CDR3 DNA sequence: TGTGCCAGCAGCTTAGATGTCCGGTTCGGCCAGGGAAACGGGGAGCTGTTTTTT. Protein sequence: CASSLDVRFGQGNGELFF. V and J are TRBV11-3 and TRBJ2-2, with a possible D match to TRBD1 (5 bases). The CDR3 extends over 18 amino acids. V was pared by 0 bases and J by 7 bases, with 21 bases between. Germline V CDR1 and CDR2: SGHNT, YENEEA.

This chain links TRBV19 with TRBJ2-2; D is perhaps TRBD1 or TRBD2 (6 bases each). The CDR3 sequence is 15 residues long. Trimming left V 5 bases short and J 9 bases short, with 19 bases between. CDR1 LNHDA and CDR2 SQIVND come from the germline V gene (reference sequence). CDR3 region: CASSHSGGRGRELFF. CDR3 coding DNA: TGTGCCAGTAGTCACAGTGGGGGGCGCGGTCGGGAGCTGTTTTTT.

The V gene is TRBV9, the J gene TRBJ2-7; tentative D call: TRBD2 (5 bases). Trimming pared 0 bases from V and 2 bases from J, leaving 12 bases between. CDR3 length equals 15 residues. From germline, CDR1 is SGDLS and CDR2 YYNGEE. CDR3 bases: TGTGCCAGCAGCGTAGAGGGCGGGTTCACCTACGAGCAGTACTTC. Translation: CASSVEGGFTYEQYF.

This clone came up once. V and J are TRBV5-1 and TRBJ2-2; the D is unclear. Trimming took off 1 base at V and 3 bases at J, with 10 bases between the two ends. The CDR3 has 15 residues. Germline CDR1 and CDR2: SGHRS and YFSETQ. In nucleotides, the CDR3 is TGCGCCAGCAGCTTGTTAGGGTACCACACCGGGGAGCTGTTTTTT. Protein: CASSLLGYHTGELFF. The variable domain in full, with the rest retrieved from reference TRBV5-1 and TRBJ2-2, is KAGVTQTPRYLIKTRGQQVTLSCSPISGHRSVSWYQQTPGQGLQFLFEYFSETQRNKGNFPGRFSGRQFSNSRSEMNVSTLELGDSALYLCASSLLGYHTGELFFGEGSRLTVL.

The CDR3, as DNA: TGTGCCAGCAGTCGACTAGCGTCCTACAATGAGCAGTTCTTC. Its protein is CASSRLASYNEQFF. This rearrangement joins TRBV28 to TRBJ2-1, with 8 positions matching TRBD2. Germline CDR1 reads MDHEN; CDR2 reads SYDVKM. After removal of 5 bases from V and 1 base from J, the junction contained 1 base not matched to a gene. This CDR3 is 14 amino acids long. The variable domain in full, completed from reference TRBV28 and TRBJ2-1, reads DVKVTQSSRYLVKRTGEKVFLECVQDMDHENMFWYRQDPGLGLRLIYFSYDVKMKEKGDIPEGYSVSREKKERFSLILESASTNQTSMYLCASSRLASYNEQFFGPGTRLTVL.

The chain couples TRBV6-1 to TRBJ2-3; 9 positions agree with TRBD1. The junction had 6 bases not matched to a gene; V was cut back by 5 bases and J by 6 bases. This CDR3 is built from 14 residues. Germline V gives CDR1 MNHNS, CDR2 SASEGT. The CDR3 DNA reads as TGTGCCAGCAGTTTTACAGGGGGCGGCGATACGCAGTATTTT. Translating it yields CASSFTGGGDTQYF.

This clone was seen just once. In DNA form, the CDR3 reads TGTGCCTGGGCTTCCCCGGGATCTCTTTCCCTAAAACTGTTTTTT. Amino acid sequence: CAWASPGSLSLKLFF. This rearrangement joins TRBV30 to TRBJ1-4; no clear D gene. Trimming removed 5 bases from V and 10 bases from J, with 23 bases in between. Germline V CDR1 and CDR2: GTSNPN, SVGIG (reference sequence). The CDR3 spans 15 residues.

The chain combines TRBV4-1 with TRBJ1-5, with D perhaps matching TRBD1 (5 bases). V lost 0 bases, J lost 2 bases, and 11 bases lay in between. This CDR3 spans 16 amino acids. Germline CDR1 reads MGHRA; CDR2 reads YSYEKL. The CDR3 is CASSQDSGNRNQPQHF. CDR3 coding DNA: TGCGCCAGCAGCCAAGACTCAGGGAATCGCAATCAGCCCCAGCATTTT.

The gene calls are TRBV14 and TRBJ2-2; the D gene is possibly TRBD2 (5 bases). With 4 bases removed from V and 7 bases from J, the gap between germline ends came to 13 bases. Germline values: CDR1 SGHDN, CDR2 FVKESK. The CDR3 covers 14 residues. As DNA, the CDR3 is TGTGCCAGCAGCCCCACGACCGGGGTCGGGGAGCTGTTTTTT. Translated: CASSPTTGVGELFF.

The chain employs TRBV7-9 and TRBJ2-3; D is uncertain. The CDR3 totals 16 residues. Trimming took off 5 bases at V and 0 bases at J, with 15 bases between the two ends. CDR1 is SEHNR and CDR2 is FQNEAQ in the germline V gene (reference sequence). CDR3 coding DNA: TGTGCCAGCAGCGGGCCGAAAACCTCTAGCACAGATACGCAGTATTTT. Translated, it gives CASSGPKTSSTDTQYF.